Ten or more counts support the clone carrying this T cell receptor beta chain. Antigen unknown. Being off target in a library aimed at alpha chains, this beta chain has a size of little meaning. MiXCR, applied by TCRdb to the 5' RACE reads, yields one record per CDR3 protein. The table shows about 10,000 distinct CDR3 sequences, with roughly an eighth occurring only once. Germline CDR1 is DFQATT and CDR2 is SNEGSKA (reference sequence). This CDR3 is 15 amino acids long. V dropped 2 bases and J dropped 0 bases, with 11 bases sitting between them. This specimen belongs to a study of spatial heterogeneity in lung cancer. General study results and limits: It was found that expanded intratumoral alpha and beta TCR counts tracked tumor mutation counts.

The sample's time point: sample taken at primary tumor resection. Material: lung tumor tissue, obtained at surgery. The sequence was obtained from a male donor with early-stage non-small cell lung cancer. The chain uses TRBV20-1 and TRBJ1-5; D is possibly TRBD1 (5 bases). CDR3 loop: CSARQDTNSNQPQHF. In DNA, the CDR3 is TGCAGTGCTAGACAGGACACTAATAGCAATCAGCCCCAGCATTTT.